This T cell receptor (beta chain) is from a study of CD8 T cells in ankylosing spondylitis. The study's findings and limits: In ankylosing spondylitis patients, matched synovial fluid reportedly showed significant enrichment of disease-linked clones. Peripheral blood samples showed relatively rare disease-linked clones, and these clones were CD8+. Roughly eight highly homologous variants formed a TCR beta motif that appeared characteristic of ankylosing spondylitis blood.

The CDR3 is made up of 14 amino acids. The germline V gene encodes CDR1 MNHEY and CDR2 SMNVEV (reference sequence). Trimming took 6 bases from V and 2 from J, leaving 13 bases between them. MiXCR was run by TCRdb on the 5' RACE reads, yielding one entry per CDR3 protein. The data contain hundreds of thousands of distinct CDR3 sequences, about an eighth of them singletons. Of note for this clonotype: The antigen remains unidentified.

The chain employs TRBV27 and TRBJ2-5; D is unresolved. The TCR was taken from a male donor with ankylosing spondylitis. Material for sequencing was blood, either unsorted or a sorted T cell fraction (not recorded which). The CDR3 bases are TGTGCCAGCAGGCCAGACGGATCACAAGAGACCCAGTACTTC. Protein sequence: CASRPDGSQETQYF.